This T cell receptor (beta chain) was sequenced for a study of brain T cells in children with intractable seizures. Study outcomes and limitations: Only CDR3 sequence similarity suggested viral specificity, without known HCMV serostatus. Clones missing pre-surgery may reflect undersampling of that blood sample.

Some clones are missing from TCRdb's copy, which holds only in-frame ones; the method was immunoSEQ multiplex PCR. Of roughly 23,000 clones in the sample, 90% to 95% were seen once. This CDR3 has 14 amino acids. Germline CDR1 is WSHSY and CDR2 is SAAADI. The J segment lost 2 bases and the V segment lost 8 bases, leaving 7 bases of the junction unmatched. Only cases whose brain tissue showed the highest T cell transcript signatures were sequenced. At least one anti-epileptic drug was given before surgery. A remark on this clone: Its target is not known.

The chain recombines TRBV10-2 with TRBJ2-7; 9 nucleotides agree with TRBD1. This specimen was peripheral blood, taken at surgery. The TCR comes from a boy aged 10-17 years with focal cortical dysplasia and intractable seizures. CDR3 nucleotide sequence: TGCGCCAGCGCCGACAGGGGGAATCCCTACGAGCAGTACTTC. Translated, it gives CASADRGNPYEQYF.